This T cell receptor beta chain was identified during a study of blood T cell repertoires in COVID-19 (TCRdb year 2020). General notes on the study: The collaborator samples originated in the United States, Italy and Spain and spanned the acute and convalescent phases of COVID-19. The prospective study material was composed of cDNA or gDNA derived from T cells, B-cell-depleted T cells, or PBMCs. Nearly every sample came with metadata listing a de-identified subject ID, COVID-19 status, age in years and sex. The repertoires were released in a freely available public database intended as a resource for research on the immune response to SARS-CoV-2. HLA class I and class II types, where available, came from metadata supplied by the sample provider rather than from assay-based typing. Deeply sampled blood TCRbeta repertoires from subjects exposed to, actively infected with, or recovered from COVID-19 were included in the dataset. Samples were obtained from the ongoing ImmuneRACE study (first 160 participants) and from some 1,200 subjects provided by 6 global collaborators.

The investigation overall reported the following: The quantity of clinical and demographic metadata differed by source and by participant and was supplied without curation.

V and J are trimmed by 5 bases and 7 bases, and the gene matches miss 4 bases of the junction. CDR1 ENHRY and CDR2 SYGVKD were looked up in the germline V gene. The CDR3 runs 12 residues from the cysteine to the phenylalanine. Only the CDR3 portion is preserved as DNA: 36 bases, with reading frame beginning at the first base. The immunoSEQ Assay, a bias-controlled multiplex PCR, was used to amplify TCRbeta CDR3 regions from genomic DNA. The study's processing was this. Within the assay, amplification of reference gene primers was used to estimate how many nucleated cells each sample contained. Sequence reads were collapsed and filtered to measure the absolute abundance of every unique TCRbeta CDR3 rearrangement. For each sample, productive Simpson clonality was calculated as the square root of Simpson's diversity index across productive rearrangements. The table comes from immuneACCESS by way of TCRdb, which keeps in-frame sequences with V and J called. Part of the clones is missing from these tables; in studies checked, under half for an unresolved V gene and the rest for unknown reasons. V, J and clone size are those of that table, while D and trimming were read from the DNA. The sample includes some 73,000 clones, with about 79% observed a single time. In total, the top ten clones hold 4.1% of the sample.

The collaborating institutions used their own protocols to collect whole blood in K2EDTA tubes. For TCRbeta analysis, collaborators shipped samples in one of three forms: frozen whole blood, isolated PBMCs, or DNA extracted from either of those sample types. This clone was counted between two and nine times. Its antigen remains unidentified. The record has no base qualities; no much larger clone is one base away. This TCR was sampled from a woman aged 55-69 years with acute or convalescent COVID-19. The sequence links TRBV10-3 to TRBJ1-1, with 7 bases matching TRBD1. Material: peripheral blood. The nucleotide sequence reads TGTGCCATCAGTTGGGACAGTAATGAAGCTTTCTTT. This encodes CAISWDSNEAFF.